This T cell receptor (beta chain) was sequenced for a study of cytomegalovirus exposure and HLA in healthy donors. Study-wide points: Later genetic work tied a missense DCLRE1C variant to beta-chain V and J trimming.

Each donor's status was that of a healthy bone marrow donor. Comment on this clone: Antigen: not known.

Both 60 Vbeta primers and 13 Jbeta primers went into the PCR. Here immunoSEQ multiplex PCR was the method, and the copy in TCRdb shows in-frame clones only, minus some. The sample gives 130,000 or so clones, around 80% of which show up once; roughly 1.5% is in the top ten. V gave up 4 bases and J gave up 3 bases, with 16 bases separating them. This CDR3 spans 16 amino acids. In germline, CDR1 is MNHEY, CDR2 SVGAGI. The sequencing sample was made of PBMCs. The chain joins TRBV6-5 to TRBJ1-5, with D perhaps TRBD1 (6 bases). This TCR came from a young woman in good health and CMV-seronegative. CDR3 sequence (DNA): TGTGCCAGCAGTTCCCACCAGGGGATGGACAATCAGCCCCAGCATTTT. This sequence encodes CASSSHQGMDNQPQHF.